Listed below are T cell receptor beta chains from one sample, sequenced in a study of blood T cells in healthy people across ages. TCRdb called the 5' RACE reads again in MiXCR, with one record for every CDR3 protein. The sample records roughly 1.5 million distinct CDR3 sequences, approximately 43% being singletons. The sample consisted of blood. All receptors come from a woman aged 18-29 years in good health. Each CDR3 is given with its conserved first and last residue. Each record gives: V gene, clone size, D gene, J gene, CDR3 DNA, CDR3 protein. D genes are given only for firm matches. Clone size is not always given. Where it is, it says once, few, many or a class for expanded clones.

TRBV20-1	few	.	TRBJ2-5	TGCGGGCCCCACCACCAAGAGACCCAGTACTTC	CGPHHQETQYF
TRBV15	few	.	TRBJ1-4	TGTGCCACCAGCCCCCCTGGGACTATAACTAATGAAAAACTGTTTTTT	CATSPPGTITNEKLFF
TRBV6-5	.	.	TRBJ1-4	TGTGCCAGCAGTGACTGGTCTGGGGAAAAACTGTTTTTT	CASSDWSGEKLFF
TRBV6-1	few	.	TRBJ1-6	TGTGCCAGCAGTGAAATAACAGGGTACAATTCACCCCTCCACTTT	CASSEITGYNSPLHF
TRBV7-2	once	.	TRBJ1-1	TGTTCCAGCAGCTCCAACAGGGAGGGCACTGAAGCTTTCTTT	CSSSSNREGTEAFF
TRBV30	.	.	TRBJ2-1	TGTGCCTGGAGTGTATTGAGTGCTGACAATGAGCAGTTCTTC	CAWSVLSADNEQFF
TRBV11-2	.	.	TRBJ1-2	TGTGCCAGCAGCTCCCAGGGGAATGGCTACACCTTC	CASSSQGNGYTF
TRBV9	.	.	TRBJ2-1	TGTGCCAGCAGCGTAGGGGTTAGCTCCTACAATGAGCAGTTCTTC	CASSVGVSSYNEQFF
TRBV12-3/TRBV12-4	many	.	TRBJ2-3	TGTGCCAGCTCGCGGCAGTTATCTAGCACAGATACGCAGTATTTT	CASSRQLSSTDTQYF
TRBV10-3	.	TRBD1	TRBJ2-1	TGTGCCATCAGTTACACAGGGGACGAGCGGTTCTTC	CAISYTGDERFF
TRBV20-1	few	TRBD2	TRBJ2-4	TGCAGTGCTAGTAGTGCGGGGGGGCCTTGGTCCAAAAACATTCAGTACTTC	CSASSAGGPWSKNIQYF
TRBV5-1	.	.	TRBJ2-3	TGCGCCAACAGCTTGCCGGGCTTAACAGATACGCAGTATTTT	CANSLPGLTDTQYF
TRBV27	.	.	TRBJ2-1	TGTGCCAGCAGTCTCGGGACTGGCGCCCACAATGAGCAGTTCTTC	CASSLGTGAHNEQFF
TRBV3-1	.	.	TRBJ2-7	TGTGCCAGCAGTCGGCCGGGTGGGAGATACGAGCAGTACTTC	CASSRPGGRYEQYF
TRBV20-1	.	.	TRBJ1-1	TGCAGTGCTAGAGACAGGAGAAACACTGAAGCTTTCTTT	CSARDRRNTEAFF
TRBV5-1	few	TRBD2	TRBJ2-3	TGCGCCAGCACCCCTGGACTAGCGGGGGCTAGGGGGAATACGCAGTATTTT	CASTPGLAGARGNTQYF
TRBV2	.	.	TRBJ1-1	TGTGCCAGTGGGGCGGCGAACACTGAAGCTTTCTTT	CASGAANTEAFF
TRBV15	.	.	TRBJ2-7	TGTGCCACCAGCAGGATAAGCTCCTACAATGAGCAGTACTTC	CATSRISSYNEQYF
TRBV20-1	.	.	TRBJ2-5	TGCAGTGCTAGTCTGTCTACTAAGTACAATGAGCAGTACTTC	CSASLSTKYNEQYF
TRBV12-3/TRBV12-4	few	TRBD2	TRBJ2-1	TGTGCCAGCAGCCCCAGTCCCTTAGCGGGGGTTTACAATGAGCAGTTCTTC	CASSPSPLAGVYNEQFF
TRBV7-2	many	TRBD2	TRBJ2-7	TGTGCCAGCAGCTTAAGAACGGGAGGGATATACGAGCAGTACTTC	CASSLRTGGIYEQYF
TRBV14	.	TRBD1	TRBJ2-7	TGTGCCAGCAGCCGTCCGGGACAGGGTAACGAGCAGTACTTC	CASSRPGQGNEQYF
TRBV5-6	few	.	TRBJ1-6	TGTGCCAGCAGCTTGGATGGAGGACTCTATAATTCACCCCTCCACTTT	CASSLDGGLYNSPLHF
TRBV6-5	.	.	TRBJ2-1	TGTGCCAGCAGTTACGTCTACCAGATGGGTGAGCAGTTCTTC	CASSYVYQMGEQFF
TRBV5-1	.	.	TRBJ2-3	TGCGCCAGCAGCTTGTTTACTAGAGCAGATACGCAGTATTTT	CASSLFTRADTQYF
TRBV3-1	.	.	TRBJ2-1	TGTGCCAGCAGCCAAGCCGGGACCGAGAAGAATGAGCAGTTCTTC	CASSQAGTEKNEQFF
TRBV29-1	few	TRBD2	TRBJ2-1	TGCAGCGCCGGCGGCGGGGGGCCCCTAAGCTCCTACAATGAGCAGTTCTTC	CSAGGGGPLSSYNEQFF
TRBV16	once	.	TRBJ2-5	TGTGCCAGCAGCCAATATTCCGGTCGGGAGACCCAGTACTTC	CASSQYSGRETQYF
TRBV5-6	.	TRBD2	TRBJ2-1	TGTGCCAGCAGCTACCCCGGCGGGGGAGGTACCTACAATGAGCAGTTCTTC	CASSYPGGGGTYNEQFF
TRBV27	.	.	TRBJ2-3	TGTGCCATCCGGGGATCCGGTAGAGATACGCAGTATTTT	CAIRGSGRDTQYF
TRBV5-1	.	.	TRBJ2-7	TGCGCCAGCAGCTTGTTTTCGTCGAGGACACCCGCGTGGGAGCAGTACTTC	CASSLFSSRTPAWEQYF
TRBV4-1	once	.	TRBJ1-2	TGCGCCAGCAGCCAACCAGACACATCGCTACTCTATGGCTACACCTTC	CASSQPDTSLLYGYTF
TRBV6-2/TRBV6-3	.	TRBD2	TRBJ2-1	TGTGCCAGCAGTTCCCTGGGCGGGGGGCCCTCGTACAATGAGCAGTTCTTC	CASSSLGGGPSYNEQFF
TRBV10-3	.	.	TRBJ1-2	TGTGCCATCAGTGAGTTAAGTAACTATGGCTACACCTTC	CAISELSNYGYTF
TRBV12-3/TRBV12-4	few	.	TRBJ1-5	TGTGCCAGCAGCGGGAGTTTAGGTGTATTTGGTCAGCCCCAGCATTTT	CASSGSLGVFGQPQHF
TRBV11-2	.	.	TRBJ2-1	TGTGCCAGCACCCTGGGGTGGGACTTCTCCTACAATGAGCAGTTCTTC	CASTLGWDFSYNEQFF
TRBV20-1	few	TRBD1	TRBJ1-2	TGCAGTGCTAGAGATCTGAACAGGGGGGACTATGGCTACACCTTC	CSARDLNRGDYGYTF
TRBV20-1	.	.	TRBJ1-2	TGCAGTGCTACCGGGGTATACTATGGCTACACCTTC	CSATGVYYGYTF
TRBV9	once	.	TRBJ1-3	TGTGCCAGCAGCGTAGGGTGGGCCTTCTCTGGAAACACCATATATTTT	CASSVGWAFSGNTIYF
TRBV5-4	.	.	TRBJ1-1	TGTGCCAGCAGCTCACCCGGGTCAGTCACTGAAGCTTTCTTT	CASSSPGSVTEAFF
TRBV20-1	once	TRBD1	TRBJ1-2	TGCAGTGCGACGGAGGGACAGGGGGCTGGCTACACCTTC	CSATEGQGAGYTF
TRBV29-1	many	.	TRBJ1-2	TGCAGCGTTGAAGATACCAGGCCGTTCATAAACTATGGCTACACCTTC	CSVEDTRPFINYGYTF
TRBV5-1	few	.	TRBJ2-6	TGCGCCAGCAGAAGATACACTGGGGCCAACGTCCTGACTTTC	CASRRYTGANVLTF
TRBV20-1	.	TRBD1	TRBJ1-1	TGCAGTGCCTATCCCGGGACAGGGGGCATGAACACTGAAGCTTTCTTT	CSAYPGTGGMNTEAFF
TRBV10-3	.	.	TRBJ2-4	TGTGCCATCAGTGAGTCGGAGCGATGGGAAAACATTCAGTACTTC	CAISESERWENIQYF